This TCR beta chain was found in a study of blood T cell repertoires in COVID-19 (TCRdb year 2020). Describing the broader study: Samples from collaborators originated in the United States, Italy and Spain and spanned both the acute and convalescent phases of COVID-19. A de-identified subject ID, COVID-19 status, age in years and sex were almost always included in the sample metadata. Deeply sampled blood TCRbeta repertoires from subjects exposed to, actively infected with, or recovered from COVID-19 were included in the dataset. The repertoires were released in a freely available public database meant as a resource for research on the immune response to SARS-CoV-2. Samples were obtained from the ongoing ImmuneRACE study (first 160 participants) and from 1,254 subjects provided by 6 global collaborators. The prospective study material was composed of cDNA or gDNA derived from T cells, B-cell-depleted T cells, or PBMCs. Where available, HLA class I and class II types were taken from metadata supplied by the sample provider and were not determined by assay-based typing.

On this clone: The target of this receptor is not known. Nothing much larger sits one base from this clone, and base qualities are not available.

After removal of 4 bases from V and 8 bases from J, the junction retains 10 bases not matched to a gene. Its CDR3 holds 16 amino acids, cysteine through phenylalanine. Kept here is only the CDR3 DNA, which spans 48 bases and is read in frame from base 1. Looking up the germline V gene yields CDR1 SGDLS and CDR2 YYNGEE. A second Seattle source provided samples from volunteer blood donors who had recovered from COVID-19. Whole blood was collected in K2EDTA tubes by collaborating institutions according to the institutions' own protocols. Collaborator samples were shipped for TCRbeta analysis as frozen whole blood, isolated PBMCs, or DNA extracted from either sample type. Paper-wide results and their limitations: Clinical and demographic metadata were provided uncurated, with the amount varying by source and participant.

TCRbeta CDR3 regions were amplified from genomic DNA using the immunoSEQ Assay, a bias-controlled multiplex PCR. Under the source paper's analysis protocol: Nucleated cell counts per sample were estimated from amplification of reference gene primers within the assay. To quantify the absolute abundance of each unique TCRbeta CDR3 rearrangement, sequence reads were collapsed and filtered. For each sample, productive Simpson clonality was calculated as the square root of Simpson's diversity index over productive rearrangements. Sourced from immuneACCESS, this table was stored by TCRdb with only in-frame sequences that have V and J called. A share of the clones is absent; for the studies checked, an unresolved V gene accounts for under half, and the remainder has no known explanation. That table is the source of V, J and clone size, and D and trimming were worked out from the DNA. Present in this sample are approximately 240,000 clones, 70% to 85% of which were seen just once. The ten most abundant clones make up over 1.2% of the sample.

The clonotype was recovered from a woman in her thirties or forties who had recovered from COVID-19. Specimen: peripheral blood. The V and J genes are TRBV9 and TRBJ1-4; the central 11 bases match TRBD1. CDR3 sequence: CASSSGQGARGEKLFF. The nucleotides read TGTGCCAGCAGCTCAGGACAGGGGGCGAGAGGAGAAAAACTGTTTTTT.